This is a list of T cell receptor beta chains from one sample in a study of blood T cells in healthy people across ages. TCRdb recomputed calls from the 5' RACE reads with MiXCR, one row per CDR3 protein. The repertoire has about 1.5 million distinct CDR3 sequences, roughly 43% of them found once; the top ten carry less than 5%. The source material was blood. The source of these receptors is a woman aged 18 to 35 in good health. CDR3s include the opening cysteine and the closing phenylalanine or tryptophan. The D gene is left open where the match is weak. Clone size, where shown, is once, few, many, or a class for clones that have expanded.

len: 14; abundance: .; v_gene: TRBV12-3/TRBV12-4; j_gene: TRBJ2-4; d_gene: .; CDR3aa: CASSPRDEVCELYF; CDR3nt: TGTGCCAGCAGTCCCCGGGACGAGGTCTGCGAGCTGTACTTC
len: 23; abundance: .; v_gene: TRBV20-1; j_gene: TRBJ2-3; d_gene: TRBD2; CDR3aa: CSARDLAELERLAGAWESDTQYF; CDR3nt: TGCAGTGCTAGAGATCTGGCCGAATTGGAAAGACTAGCGGGAGCCTGGGAGTCAGATACGCAGTATTTT
len: 17; abundance: .; v_gene: TRBV6-6; j_gene: TRBJ2-5; d_gene: TRBD2; CDR3aa: CASSYRGGTSGYNEQYF; CDR3nt: TGTGCCAGCAGTTACAGGGGTGGGACTAGCGGATACAATGAGCAGTACTTC
len: 19; abundance: few; v_gene: TRBV27; j_gene: TRBJ1-5; d_gene: TRBD1; CDR3aa: CASSLKDRGPPGVNQPQHF; CDR3nt: TGTGCCAGCAGTTTAAAGGACAGGGGGCCGCCGGGCGTAAATCAGCCCCAGCATTTT
len: 14; abundance: few; v_gene: TRBV4-2; j_gene: TRBJ2-4; d_gene: .; CDR3aa: CASSARMGKNIQYF; CDR3nt: TGTGCCAGCAGCGCCAGGATGGGCAAAAACATTCAGTACTTC
len: 14; abundance: few; v_gene: TRBV7-2; j_gene: TRBJ2-3; d_gene: .; CDR3aa: CASSFLQTTDTQYF; CDR3nt: TGTGCCAGCAGCTTCCTTCAGACCACAGATACGCAGTATTTT
len: 13; abundance: .; v_gene: TRBV29-1; j_gene: TRBJ1-1; d_gene: .; CDR3aa: CSVEGQVNTEAFF; CDR3nt: TGCAGCGTTGAAGGGCAGGTGAACACTGAAGCTTTCTTT
len: 18; abundance: .; v_gene: TRBV7-3; j_gene: TRBJ2-1; d_gene: TRBD2; CDR3aa: CASSLLLAGSRSTDTQFF; CDR3nt: TGTGCCAGCAGCTTATTACTAGCGGGAAGTAGAAGCACAGATACGCAGTTCTTC
len: 14; abundance: .; v_gene: TRBV18; j_gene: TRBJ2-1; d_gene: .; CDR3aa: CASSPTTSYNEQFF; CDR3nt: TGTGCCAGCTCACCTACTACCTCCTACAATGAGCAGTTCTTC
len: 14; abundance: .; v_gene: TRBV20-1; j_gene: TRBJ2-7; d_gene: TRBD1; CDR3aa: CSARGPGQGYEQYF; CDR3nt: TGCAGTGCTAGAGGCCCTGGACAGGGCTATGAGCAGTACTTC
len: 12; abundance: .; v_gene: TRBV20-1; j_gene: TRBJ2-2; d_gene: .; CDR3aa: CSARDRTGELFF; CDR3nt: TGCAGTGCTAGAGATCGGACAGGGGAGCTGTTTTTT
len: 16; abundance: .; v_gene: TRBV6-2/TRBV6-3; j_gene: TRBJ2-3; d_gene: .; CDR3aa: CASSYGFGSRVDTQYF; CDR3nt: TGTGCCAGTAGTTACGGGTTCGGATCCCGGGTGGATACGCAGTATTTT
len: 17; abundance: .; v_gene: TRBV12-3/TRBV12-4; j_gene: TRBJ2-1; d_gene: TRBD2; CDR3aa: CASSSASSGRNNDEQFF; CDR3nt: TGTGCCAGCAGTTCTGCAAGCAGCGGGAGGAATAACGATGAGCAGTTCTTC
len: 11; abundance: few; v_gene: TRBV20-1; j_gene: TRBJ2-7; d_gene: .; CDR3aa: CSASRPNGQYF; CDR3nt: TGCAGTGCTAGTCGGCCGAACGGGCAGTACTTC
len: 18; abundance: .; v_gene: TRBV4-3; j_gene: TRBJ2-3; d_gene: TRBD1; CDR3aa: CASSRSPLDRGRSVTQYF; CDR3nt: TGCGCCAGCAGCCGTAGTCCCCTGGACAGGGGGCGTTCGGTTACGCAGTATTTT
len: 17; abundance: few; v_gene: TRBV7-9; j_gene: TRBJ2-1; d_gene: TRBD2; CDR3aa: CASSFNVGGSSYNEQFF; CDR3nt: TGTGCCAGCAGCTTTAATGTAGGCGGGAGCTCCTACAATGAGCAGTTCTTC
len: 14; abundance: .; v_gene: TRBV5-1; j_gene: TRBJ2-1; d_gene: .; CDR3aa: CASSLYAGSNEQFF; CDR3nt: TGCGCCAGCAGCTTGTATGCGGGATCGAATGAGCAGTTCTTC
len: 15; abundance: .; v_gene: TRBV20-1; j_gene: TRBJ2-3; d_gene: TRBD2; CDR3aa: CSARGVRETPDTQYF; CDR3nt: TGCAGTGCTAGGGGCGTGCGGGAGACCCCAGATACGCAGTATTTT
len: 14; abundance: many; v_gene: TRBV20-1; j_gene: TRBJ2-5; d_gene: TRBD1; CDR3aa: CSALRTGGRETQYF; CDR3nt: TGCAGTGCTCTACGGACAGGGGGCAGGGAGACCCAGTACTTC
len: 13; abundance: .; v_gene: TRBV12-3/TRBV12-4; j_gene: TRBJ1-6; d_gene: .; CDR3aa: CASSSTERSPPHF; CDR3nt: TGTGCCAGCAGCTCGACGGAGCGATCACCCCCCCACTTT
len: 16; abundance: .; v_gene: TRBV6-5; j_gene: TRBJ1-1; d_gene: .; CDR3aa: CASSPRRQLMNTEAFF; CDR3nt: TGTGCCAGCAGTCCCCGCAGGCAGCTCATGAACACTGAAGCTTTCTTT
len: 15; abundance: .; v_gene: TRBV28; j_gene: TRBJ2-7; d_gene: TRBD1; CDR3aa: CASSSSGQGDHEQYF; CDR3nt: TGTGCCAGCAGTTCCTCGGGACAGGGGGACCACGAGCAGTACTTC
len: 17; abundance: few; v_gene: TRBV7-9; j_gene: TRBJ1-2; d_gene: TRBD1; CDR3aa: CASSSPNGQVRLGGYTF; CDR3nt: TGTGCCAGCAGCTCGCCGAATGGACAGGTCCGCTTGGGGGGCTACACCTTC
len: 12; abundance: .; v_gene: TRBV7-8; j_gene: TRBJ2-7; d_gene: TRBD1; CDR3aa: CASSLTGDSQYF; CDR3nt: TGTGCCAGCAGCCTCACAGGGGATTCCCAGTACTTC
len: 17; abundance: .; v_gene: TRBV5-1; j_gene: TRBJ2-3; d_gene: .; CDR3aa: CASSLGGGSSHTDTQYF; CDR3nt: TGCGCCAGCAGCTTGGGTGGGGGGTCCTCCCACACAGATACGCAGTATTTT
len: 15; abundance: many; v_gene: TRBV7-3; j_gene: TRBJ2-7; d_gene: .; CDR3aa: CASSLGAGESYEQYF; CDR3nt: TGTGCCAGCAGCCTAGGGGCAGGGGAGTCCTACGAGCAGTACTTC
len: 13; abundance: .; v_gene: TRBV15; j_gene: TRBJ2-5; d_gene: .; CDR3aa: CATSGWGTETQYF; CDR3nt: TGTGCCACCAGCGGCTGGGGGACAGAGACCCAGTACTTC
len: 16; abundance: .; v_gene: TRBV21-1; j_gene: TRBJ1-1; d_gene: .; CDR3aa: CASRGGDAFRNTEAFF; CDR3nt: TGTGCCAGCAGAGGAGGGGACGCCTTCAGGAACACTGAAGCTTTCTTT
len: 15; abundance: .; v_gene: TRBV27; j_gene: TRBJ2-2; d_gene: TRBD2; CDR3aa: CASSLAGLGTGELFF; CDR3nt: TGTGCCAGCAGTTTGGCGGGACTAGGTACCGGGGAGCTGTTTTTT
len: 14; abundance: .; v_gene: TRBV7-2; j_gene: TRBJ2-1; d_gene: TRBD2; CDR3aa: CASSSTSGFGEQFF; CDR3nt: TGTGCCAGCAGCTCGACTAGCGGGTTTGGTGAGCAGTTCTTC
len: 14; abundance: .; v_gene: TRBV20-1; j_gene: TRBJ1-1; d_gene: .; CDR3aa: CSARRVGANTEAFF; CDR3nt: TGCAGTGCTCGTCGGGTGGGCGCGAACACTGAAGCTTTCTTT
len: 14; abundance: .; v_gene: TRBV7-9; j_gene: TRBJ2-7; d_gene: .; CDR3aa: CASSSESFSYEQYF; CDR3nt: TGTGCCAGCAGCTCGGAGAGTTTCTCCTACGAGCAGTACTTC
len: 12; abundance: few; v_gene: TRBV12-3/TRBV12-4; j_gene: TRBJ1-2; d_gene: .; CDR3aa: CASSSWGGGYTF; CDR3nt: TGTGCCAGCAGCTCGTGGGGTGGTGGCTACACCTTC
len: 14; abundance: few; v_gene: TRBV7-9; j_gene: TRBJ2-3; d_gene: .; CDR3aa: CASSTEGVRDTQYF; CDR3nt: TGTGCCAGCAGCACCGAGGGGGTGAGGGATACGCAGTATTTT
len: 17; abundance: few; v_gene: TRBV10-2; j_gene: TRBJ2-1; d_gene: .; CDR3aa: CASSERGAGDSYNEQFF; CDR3nt: TGCGCCAGCAGTGAGAGGGGGGCGGGGGACTCCTACAATGAGCAGTTCTTC
len: 15; abundance: few; v_gene: TRBV7-2; j_gene: TRBJ2-1; d_gene: TRBD2; CDR3aa: CASSLLAGGQNEQFF; CDR3nt: TGTGCCAGCAGCTTACTAGCGGGGGGGCAAAATGAGCAGTTCTTC
len: 15; abundance: .; v_gene: TRBV2; j_gene: TRBJ2-5; d_gene: .; CDR3aa: CASMRQLQPQETQYF; CDR3nt: TGTGCCAGCATGAGACAGCTCCAGCCCCAAGAGACCCAGTACTTC
len: 13; abundance: .; v_gene: TRBV2; j_gene: TRBJ1-6; d_gene: TRBD1; CDR3aa: CASSDDRDSPLHF; CDR3nt: TGTGCCAGCAGTGATGACAGGGATTCACCCCTCCACTTT
len: 15; abundance: .; v_gene: TRBV5-1; j_gene: TRBJ2-7; d_gene: TRBD2; CDR3aa: CASSLEGGTTGEQYF; CDR3nt: TGCGCCAGCAGCTTGGAGGGCGGGACTACAGGCGAGCAGTACTTC
len: 15; abundance: once; v_gene: TRBV14; j_gene: TRBJ2-1; d_gene: TRBD2; CDR3aa: CASSRLAGFYNEQFF; CDR3nt: TGTGCCAGCAGCCGACTAGCGGGGTTTTACAATGAGCAGTTCTTC
len: 17; abundance: .; v_gene: TRBV20-1; j_gene: TRBJ2-3; d_gene: .; CDR3aa: CSARLLRDTRVTDTQYF; CDR3nt: TGCAGTGCTAGGCTTTTACGGGACACACGAGTCACAGATACGCAGTATTTT
len: 14; abundance: few; v_gene: TRBV18; j_gene: TRBJ2-7; d_gene: .; CDR3aa: CASSPGSQPYEQYF; CDR3nt: TGTGCCAGCTCACCAGGGTCCCAACCCTACGAGCAGTACTTC
len: 15; abundance: few; v_gene: TRBV7-9; j_gene: TRBJ2-5; d_gene: TRBD2; CDR3aa: CASSLSGGASETQYF; CDR3nt: TGTGCCAGCAGCCTTAGCGGGGGGGCCTCAGAGACCCAGTACTTC
len: 13; abundance: few; v_gene: TRBV9; j_gene: TRBJ2-1; d_gene: .; CDR3aa: CASSVGRSNEQFF; CDR3nt: TGTGCCAGCAGCGTAGGACGGAGCAATGAGCAGTTCTTC
len: 14; abundance: few; v_gene: TRBV29-1; j_gene: TRBJ2-1; d_gene: TRBD2; CDR3aa: CSAPSGRRVNEQFF; CDR3nt: TGCAGCGCCCCGAGCGGGAGAAGGGTCAATGAGCAGTTCTTC
len: 16; abundance: many; v_gene: TRBV7-9; j_gene: TRBJ2-3; d_gene: .; CDR3aa: CASSLGPAALPDTQYF; CDR3nt: TGTGCCAGCAGCTTAGGGCCAGCGGCCCTTCCAGATACGCAGTATTTT
len: 13; abundance: .; v_gene: TRBV27; j_gene: TRBJ2-7; d_gene: .; CDR3aa: CASSAGTHYEQYF; CDR3nt: TGTGCCAGCAGTGCCGGAACCCACTACGAGCAGTACTTC